The T cell receptor (beta chain) described here comes from a study of control samples from healthy donors and cancer patients. The CDR3 is 13 residues long. V was pared by 4 bases and J by 4 bases, with 1 base of the junction left unmatched. Per germline, CDR1 MNHEY and CDR2 SVGAGI. This table comes from immunoSEQ multiplex PCR, and its TCRdb copy is limited to in-frame clones, with some not included. The top ten clones hold approximately 2.5% of a sample with 150,000 to 160,000 clones, over 90% of them seen once. Sequenced material: blood. The chain has TRBV6-5 and TRBJ1-1, with 9 bases aligning to TRBD1. This receptor was taken from a man aged 50-60 years in good health. The DNA for the CDR3 is TGTGCCAGCAGTTGGACAGGGGTCACTGAAGCTTTCTTT. Protein product: CASSWTGVTEAFF.